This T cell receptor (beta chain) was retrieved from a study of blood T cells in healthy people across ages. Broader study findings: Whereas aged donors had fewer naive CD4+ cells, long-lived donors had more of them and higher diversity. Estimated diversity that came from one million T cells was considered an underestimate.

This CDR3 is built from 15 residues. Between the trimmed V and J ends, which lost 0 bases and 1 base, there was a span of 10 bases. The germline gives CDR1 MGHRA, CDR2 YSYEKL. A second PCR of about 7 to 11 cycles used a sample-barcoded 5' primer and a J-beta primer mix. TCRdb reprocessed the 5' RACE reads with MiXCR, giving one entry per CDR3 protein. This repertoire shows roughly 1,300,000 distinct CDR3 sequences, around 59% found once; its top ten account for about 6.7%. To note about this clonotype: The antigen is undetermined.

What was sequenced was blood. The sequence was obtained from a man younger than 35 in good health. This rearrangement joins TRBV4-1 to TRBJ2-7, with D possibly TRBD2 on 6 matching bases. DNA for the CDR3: TGCGCCAGCAGCCAAGAAGGAGGGGAATCCTACGAGCAGTACTTC. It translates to CASSQEGGESYEQYF.